This T cell receptor (beta chain) appears in the sequencing data of a study of OX40 agonist ivuxolimab in advanced cancers. Study-wide points: Circulating CD4+ and CD8+ T cells showed clonal expansion by week 6 at 0.1 to 3.0 mg/kg. No determination was made of the antigen specificity of the expanded peripheral T cells.

This CDR3 has 15 amino acids. V shed 6 bases and J 4 bases; nucleotides not matched to a gene: 8. Germline V lookup: CDR1 ENHRY, CDR2 SYGVKD. This clone was counted between two and nine times. The antigen is undetermined. Assay used: immunoSEQ multiplex PCR; TCRdb lists only in-frame clones, some missing. The sample holds under 95,000 clones, roughly nine tenths seen once. The sequence derives from an adult with an advanced solid tumor such as melanoma, head and neck, liver or kidney cancer. This sample comprised CD4+ or CD8+ T cells sorted from blood, obtained in a trial of the OX40 agonist ivuxolimab. This chain uses TRBV10-3 with TRBJ2-3; 9 positions agree with TRBD2. CDR3 bases: TGTGCCATCAGGATTAGCGGGAGTTTAGCAGATACGCAGTATTTT. Translating gives CAIRISGSLADTQYF.